The subject of this entry is one T cell receptor (beta chain). Its antigen is still unknown. The CDR3 totals 13 residues. V was pared by 5 bases and J by 0 bases, with 6 bases between. The V gene's germline CDR1 is SGHTA and CDR2 FQGNSA. Using immunoSEQ multiplex PCR, the repertoire was profiled, and TCRdb retains in-frame clones only, with some absent. The sample has fewer than 85,000 clones, roughly four fifths seen once. The data were obtained in a study of OX40 agonist ivuxolimab in advanced cancers. Study background: Hepatocellular carcinoma, melanoma, renal cell or head and neck cancer occurred in dose-escalation patients.

Study-wide findings and caveats: Averaged across samples, CD8+ T cells carried more expanded clones than CD4+ did. Low normalized T-cell clonal expansion also characterized some of the nonresponders.

This sample comprised CD4+ or CD8+ T cells sorted from blood, obtained in a trial of the OX40 agonist ivuxolimab. The rearrangement links TRBV7-2 to TRBJ2-3; the D is unclear. The clonotype comes from an adult with an advanced solid tumor such as melanoma, head and neck, liver or kidney cancer. The CDR3 DNA reads as TGTGCCAGCAGCCATCCAAGCACAGATACGCAGTATTTT. Its protein is CASSHPSTDTQYF.